The subject of this entry is one T cell receptor beta chain. The record originates from a study of blood T cell repertoires in COVID-19. The CDR3 sequence is 16 residues long. CDR1 and CDR2 from the germline V gene are SGDLS and YYNGEE. The ends were cut back, 0 bases at V and 2 bases at J, with 14 bases in the middle. Sequenced by immunoSEQ multiplex PCR; TCRdb stores in-frame clones only, minus some. The sample shows 350,000 or so clones, over 85% of them seen only once. This sequence originates from a woman between 55 and 75 years old with COVID-19, enrolled during active disease. The sequencing input was peripheral blood. V is TRBV9 and J is TRBJ1-2; D is uncertain. Here the CDR3 DNA reads TGTGCCAGCAGCGTAGATGGTCTCGACAACAACTATGGCTACACCTTC. It specifies CASSVDGLDNNYGYTF.